This T cell receptor beta chain was identified during a study of cytomegalovirus exposure and HLA in healthy donors. V shed 5 bases and J shed 6 bases, with 10 bases lying between them. This CDR3 has 13 residues. The germline CDR1 and CDR2 sequences are SGHTA and FQGNSA. With respect to this clone: What it recognizes is unknown.

PCR involved 60 Vbeta and 13 Jbeta primers. Libraries were prepared by immunoSEQ multiplex PCR; TCRdb keeps only in-frame clonotypes and omits some of them. The data contain about 150,000 clones, roughly four fifths of them singletons. Findings and caveats of the study: Accurate predictions that matched the HLA-A and HLA-B alleles of most subjects were reportedly made from TCR beta sequences. Fewer N-insertions (relative to the roughly 720-donor mean) were reportedly seen in an Asian-associated ancestry cluster in a later analysis.

The receptor was derived from a man aged 18-30 years in good health and CMV-seronegative. The sample was PBMCs. The chain combines TRBV7-2 with TRBJ2-2, with no clear D. The DNA of the CDR3 is TGTGCCAGCAGCGGTAGTAGTTCCGGGGAGCTGTTTTTT. Translation gives CASSGSSSGELFF.